One and the same sample provided the 17 T cell receptor beta chains below, sequenced in a study of OX40 agonist ivuxolimab in advanced cancers. Library prep was done by the immunoSEQ multiplex PCR assay. Here the immuneACCESS table is served through TCRdb, limited to in-frame sequences with V and J called. Missing clones are a known gap in these copies; in checked studies unresolved V genes cover under half, and the rest lacks a known reason. This sample lists 50,000 to 60,000 clones; around nine tenths were detected once. The ten largest clones capture 0.9% to 1.2% of the sample. The specimen comprised CD4+ or CD8+ T cells sorted from blood, sampled in a trial of the OX40 agonist ivuxolimab. These receptors all stem from an adult with an advanced solid tumor such as melanoma, head and neck, liver or kidney cancer.

The chain combines TRBV5-1 with TRBJ2-1; 13 bases match TRBD2. Germline V CDR1 and CDR2: SGHRS, YFSETQ. There are 17 residues in the CDR3. V gave up 4 bases and J gave up 6 bases; unmatched junction bases: 10. CDR3 nucleotides: TGCGCCAGCAGCCCCGGACTAGCGGGAGATGTGGGCAATGAGCAGTTCTTC. Amino acid sequence: CASSPGLAGDVGNEQFF.

This chain connects TRBV9 to TRBJ1-2, with 9 bases identical to TRBD1. There are 14 residues in the CDR3. The ends lost 3 bases at V and 3 bases at J; junction bases unmatched: 3. From germline, CDR1 is SGDLS and CDR2 YYNGEE. CDR3 region: CASSAGQGYYGYTF. The CDR3, as DNA: TGTGCCAGCAGCGCCGGACAGGGGTACTATGGCTACACCTTC.

The CDR3 reads CSASRDEKLFF. The DNA of the CDR3 is TGCAGTGCTAGCCGGGATGAAAAACTGTTTTTT. The V gene is TRBV20-1, the J gene TRBJ1-4; D remains unclear. This CDR3 spans 11 amino acids. Germline CDR1 DFQATT, CDR2 SNEGSKA (reference sequence). With 3 bases removed from V and 6 bases from J, the gap between germline ends came to 5 bases.

This chain joins TRBV5-4 and TRBJ2-1; weak D call: TRBD2 (7 bases). The germline CDR1 and CDR2 sequences are SGHNT and YYREEE (reference sequence). V was pared by 3 bases and J by 10 bases, with 20 bases between. The CDR3 covers 15 residues. The CDR3 here is CASSWLAGEGVEQFF. CDR3 sequence (DNA): TGTGCCAGCAGCTGGCTGGCGGGAGAGGGGGTGGAGCAGTTCTTC.

The chain uses TRBV6-5 and TRBJ2-1; TRBD2 agrees at 9 bases. CDR3 length equals 11 residues. The trim removed 6 bases at V and 13 bases at J, leaving 4 bases unmatched. The V gene's germline CDR1 is MNHEY and CDR2 SVGAGI. CDR3 nucleotide sequence: TGTGCCAGCAGCCCCGGGACTAGCCAGTTCTTC. Amino acids: CASSPGTSQFF.

J is TRBJ2-7 and V is TRBV19, with D perhaps matching TRBD1 or TRBD2 (5 bases each). The CDR3 consists of 13 residues. The germline gives CDR1 LNHDA, CDR2 SQIVND (reference sequence). V dropped 6 bases and J dropped 1 base, with 10 bases sitting between them. The CDR3 DNA follows: TGTGCCAGTAGGGGACGGCAATCCTACGAGCAGTACTTC. Residues: CASRGRQSYEQYF.

This chain links TRBV19 with TRBJ1-1, with D hard to call. Germline assignment: CDR1 LNHDA and CDR2 SQIVND (reference sequence). V was clipped by 5 bases and J by 8 bases, with 15 bases between them. The CDR3 contains 13 residues. CDR3 protein: CASSVRVRTEAFF. CDR3 nucleotides: TGTGCCAGTAGTGTCCGGGTGAGAACCGAAGCTTTCTTT.

The rearrangement links TRBV29-1 to TRBJ1-2; D is unresolved. Between the trimmed V and J ends, which lost 7 bases and 6 bases, there was a span of 9 bases. Germline lookup yields CDR1 SQVTM and CDR2 ANQGSEA. The CDR3 has 10 amino acids. The DNA of the CDR3 is TGCAGCGCTAGGGAGGATGGCTACACCTTC. It translates to CSAREDGYTF.

The CDR3 loop reads CARSPPTNPLADPYNEQFF. In DNA form, the CDR3 reads TGTGCCAGAAGCCCTCCTACCAATCCCCTAGCGGACCCATACAATGAGCAGTTCTTC. This chain joins TRBV5-3 and TRBJ2-1; TRBD2 aligns across 7 bases. TRBV5-3 has ORF status, its function being uncertain. The CDR3 has 19 amino acids. V dropped 4 bases and J dropped 4; count of bases not matched to a gene: 20.

The rearrangement links TRBV6-5 to TRBJ1-3; no clear D gene. CDR1 is MNHEY, CDR2 SVGAGI, per germline. Trimming removed 0 bases at V and 0 bases at J, with 6 bases between. CDR3 length: 15 residues. The CDR3: CASSYSLDSGNTIYF. The CDR3 DNA reads TGTGCCAGCAGTTACTCGTTGGACTCTGGAAACACCATATATTTT.

There are a few counts of this clone. The chain links TRBV21-1 to TRBJ1-1. TRBV21-1 is labeled a pseudogene. The CDR3 consists of 15 residues. CDR3 region: CASSVPGRAGPEAFF. CDR3 nucleotide sequence: TGTGCCAGCAGCGTCCCCGGGAGGGCGGGCCCTGAAGCTTTCTTT.

The genes are TRBV7-8 and TRBJ2-3; D gene uncertain. V was trimmed by 1 base and J by 3 bases, leaving 5 bases between them. CDR3 size: 13 residues. The germline gives CDR1 SGHVS, CDR2 FQNEAQ. CDR3: CASSLGQTDTQYF. The CDR3 DNA follows: TGTGCCAGCAGCTTAGGGCAGACAGATACGCAGTATTTT.

V gene TRBV2 combines with J gene TRBJ2-2; no clear D. The V gene's germline CDR1 is SNHLY and CDR2 FYNNEI. The CDR3 is 12 amino acids. The ends were cut back, 4 bases at V and 4 bases at J, with 4 bases in the middle. CDR3 coding DNA: TGTGCCAGCAGTGCTGGCACCGGGGAGCTGTTTTTT. Its protein product is CASSAGTGELFF. The whole variable domain, remainder taken from reference TRBV2 and TRBJ2-2, is EPEVTQTPSHQVTQMGQEVILRCVPISNHLYFYWYRQILGQKVEFLVSFYNNEISEKSEIFDDQFSVERPDGSNFTLKIRSTKLEDSAMYFCASSAGTGELFFGEGSRLTVL.

The V gene is TRBV5-6, the J gene TRBJ2-2; D may be TRBD1 or TRBD2 (6 bases each). The V end lost 2 bases, the J end lost 3 bases, and 14 bases lay between the germline ends. The CDR3 covers 16 residues. Germline V gene data show CDR1 as SGHDT and CDR2 as YYEEEE. The DNA for the CDR3 is TGTGCCAGCAGCTTCGTCGGGGGCGCCGACACCGGGGAGCTGTTTTTT. This sequence encodes CASSFVGGADTGELFF.

The genes are TRBV18 and TRBJ2-5; D is ambiguous. Deletions cut 6 bases from V and 4 bases from J, with 9 bases between. Per the germline V gene, CDR1 is KGHSH and CDR2 is LQKENI. The CDR3 totals 12 residues. The CDR3 region is CASSPVRETQYF. The CDR3 coding sequence is TGTGCCAGCTCCCCCGTTCGAGAGACCCAGTACTTC.

The rearrangement joins TRBV11-1 to TRBJ2-6; 7 nucleotides line up with TRBD1. The CDR3 length is 16 residues. The germline CDR1 and CDR2 sequences are SGHAT and FQDESV (reference sequence). Trimming at V came to 7 bases and at J to 0 bases, leaving 6 bases not matched to a gene. The CDR3 sequence is CASTWDSYSGANVLTF. The CDR3 nucleotides are TGTGCCAGCACATGGGACAGTTACTCTGGGGCCAACGTCCTGACTTTC.

The gene calls are TRBV2 and TRBJ1-5; a weak D match, TRBD1 (6 bases). Germline-derived CDR1 and CDR2 are SNHLY and FYNNEI. The CDR3 sequence is 14 residues long. Trimming stripped 6 bases from V and 0 bases from J, with 9 bases between. CDR3 region: CASRDSHSNQPQHF. In DNA form, the CDR3 reads TGTGCCAGCAGGGACAGCCATAGCAATCAGCCCCAGCATTTT.